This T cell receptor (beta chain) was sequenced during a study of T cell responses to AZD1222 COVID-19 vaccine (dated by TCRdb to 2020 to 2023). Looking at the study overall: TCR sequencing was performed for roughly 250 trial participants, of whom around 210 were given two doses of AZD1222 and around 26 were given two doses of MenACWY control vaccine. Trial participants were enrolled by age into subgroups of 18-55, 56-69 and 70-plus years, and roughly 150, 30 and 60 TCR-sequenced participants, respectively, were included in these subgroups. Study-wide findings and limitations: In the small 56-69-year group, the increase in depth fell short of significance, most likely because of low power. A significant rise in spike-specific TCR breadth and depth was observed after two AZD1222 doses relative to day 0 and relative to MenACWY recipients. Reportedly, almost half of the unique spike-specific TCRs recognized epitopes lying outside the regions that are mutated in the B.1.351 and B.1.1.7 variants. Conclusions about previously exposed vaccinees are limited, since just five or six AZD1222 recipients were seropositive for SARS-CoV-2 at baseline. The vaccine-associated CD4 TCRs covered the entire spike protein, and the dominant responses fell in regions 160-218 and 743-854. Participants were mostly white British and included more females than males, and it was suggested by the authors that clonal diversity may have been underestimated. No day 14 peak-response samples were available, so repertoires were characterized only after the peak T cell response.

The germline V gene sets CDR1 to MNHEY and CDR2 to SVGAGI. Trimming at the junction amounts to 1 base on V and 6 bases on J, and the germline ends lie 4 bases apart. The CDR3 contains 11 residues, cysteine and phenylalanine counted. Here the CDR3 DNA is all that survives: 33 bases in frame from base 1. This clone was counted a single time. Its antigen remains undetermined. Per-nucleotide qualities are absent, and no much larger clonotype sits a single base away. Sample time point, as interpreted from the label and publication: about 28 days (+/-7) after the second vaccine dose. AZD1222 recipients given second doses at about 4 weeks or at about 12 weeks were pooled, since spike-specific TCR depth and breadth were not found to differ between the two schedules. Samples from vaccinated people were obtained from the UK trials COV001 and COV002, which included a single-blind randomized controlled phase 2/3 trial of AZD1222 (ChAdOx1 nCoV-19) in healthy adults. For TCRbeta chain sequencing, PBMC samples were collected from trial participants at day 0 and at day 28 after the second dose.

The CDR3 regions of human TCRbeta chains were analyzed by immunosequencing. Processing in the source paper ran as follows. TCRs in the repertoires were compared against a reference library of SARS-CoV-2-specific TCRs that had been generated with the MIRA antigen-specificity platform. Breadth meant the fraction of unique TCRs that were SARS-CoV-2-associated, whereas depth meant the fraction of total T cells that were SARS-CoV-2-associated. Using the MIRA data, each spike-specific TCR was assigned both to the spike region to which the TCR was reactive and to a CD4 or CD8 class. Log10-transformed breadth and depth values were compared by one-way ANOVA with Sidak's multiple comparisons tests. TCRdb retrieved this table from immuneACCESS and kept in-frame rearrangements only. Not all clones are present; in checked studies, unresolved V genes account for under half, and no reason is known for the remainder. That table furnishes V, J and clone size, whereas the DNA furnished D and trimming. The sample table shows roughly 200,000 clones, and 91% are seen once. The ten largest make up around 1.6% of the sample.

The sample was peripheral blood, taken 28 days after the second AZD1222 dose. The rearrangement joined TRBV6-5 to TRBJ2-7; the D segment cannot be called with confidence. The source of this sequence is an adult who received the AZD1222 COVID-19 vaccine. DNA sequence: TGTGCCAGCAGTTACTATTCCGAGCAGTACTTC. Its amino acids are CASSYYSEQYF.